This TCR beta chain was recorded in a study of T cells in localized non-small cell lung cancer. Some clones are missing from TCRdb's copy, which holds only in-frame ones; the method was immunoSEQ multiplex PCR. The sample has around 140,000 clones, 89% seen once. The CDR3 totals 18 residues. Germline V lookup: CDR1 MDHEN, CDR2 SYDVKM. The trim removed 6 bases at V and 6 bases at J, leaving 18 bases unmatched. Here the sequenced sample was peripheral blood, taken before any cancer treatment. The chain uses TRBV28 and TRBJ2-1, with 9 bases identical to TRBD2. This receptor was identified in a female donor older than 55 with stage I lung adenocarcinoma. CDR3 DNA: TGTGCCAGCAGCACCCCACTAGCGGGCCCTCTGGGGGGCAATGAGCAGTTCTTC. It encodes CASSTPLAGPLGGNEQFF.